These 17 T cell receptor beta chains originate from one sample sequenced in a study of blood T cell repertoires in COVID-19. Some clones are missing from TCRdb's copy, which holds only in-frame ones; the method was immunoSEQ multiplex PCR. The data hold some 150,000 clones, with about nine tenths observed a single time. Sequencing was done on a sample of peripheral blood. The source is a woman aged 70-85 years with acute or convalescent COVID-19.

The rearrangement links TRBV19 to TRBJ2-3; 8 bases match TRBD1. V was clipped by 2 bases and J by 0 bases; unmatched bases: 7. Germline CDR1 is LNHDA and CDR2 is SQIVND (reference sequence). There are 17 residues in the CDR3. This CDR3 reads CASSIFRGHLSTDTQYF. The CDR3 DNA reads as TGTGCCAGTAGTATATTCAGGGGGCACCTTAGCACAGATACGCAGTATTTT.

The rearrangement uses TRBV25-1 and TRBJ1-6; 7 positions match TRBD1. CDR3 length equals 16 residues. J was trimmed by 9 bases and V by 3 bases; bases with no gene match: 11. Germline CDR1 reads MGHDK; CDR2 reads SYGVNS. The CDR3 coding sequence is TGTGCCAGCAGTGACCGACAGGGCCAGAGAAGTTCACCCCTCCACTTT. Residues: CASSDRQGQRSSPLHF.

This clone appeared once. The CDR3 nucleotides are TGTGCCAGCAGCCAAGGCGCTCCTCGGGGGCCCCTCCACTTT. Residues: CASSQGAPRGPLHF. The chain has TRBV3-1 (or the pseudogene TRBV3-2) and TRBJ1-6; possibly TRBD1 for D (5 bases). Germline values: CDR1 LGHDT, CDR2 YNNKEL (reference sequence). The CDR3 has 14 residues. V gave up 1 base and J gave up 13 bases, with 14 bases separating them.

The rearrangement joins TRBV27 to TRBJ2-3, with 7 bases lining up with TRBD1. This CDR3 region has 15 residues. V was pared by 2 bases and J by 8 bases, with 10 bases of the junction left unmatched. Germline lookup yields CDR1 MNHEY and CDR2 SMNVEV (reference sequence). The CDR3 DNA follows: TGTGCCAGCAGTTTAGAAGAAACAGGGGTGACTACGCAGTATTTT. It translates to CASSLEETGVTTQYF.

The rearrangement links TRBV10-2 to TRBJ2-5; 12 bases align to TRBD2. Trimming removed 5 bases from V and 4 bases from J; junction bases left unmatched: 5. From germline, CDR1 is WSHSY and CDR2 SAAADI. The CDR3 extends over 15 amino acids. DNA of the CDR3: TGCGCCAGCAGTTCTAGCGGGGGGGCTCGAGAGACCCAGTACTTC. It specifies CASSSSGGARETQYF.

The chain links TRBV7-2 to TRBJ2-6; 8 bases match TRBD1. The V and J ends lost 5 bases and 0 bases, in that order; junction bases with no gene match: 6. Per germline, CDR1 SGHTA and CDR2 FQGNSA. The length of the CDR3 is 17 residues. The CDR3 is CASSLGDRPSGANVLTF. Written as DNA, the CDR3 is TGTGCCAGCAGCCTGGGGGACAGGCCCTCTGGGGCCAACGTCCTGACTTTC.

The chain is built from TRBV18 and TRBJ1-1, with TRBD1 identical over 9 bases. The V gene's germline CDR1 is KGHSH and CDR2 LQKENI. The V and J ends lost 3 bases and 4 bases, in that order; junction bases with no gene match: 9. CDR3 length equals 16 residues. The CDR3 sequence: CASSPLTGGLGTEAFF. CDR3 nucleotides: TGTGCCAGCTCACCTTTAACAGGGGGCTTGGGCACTGAAGCTTTCTTT.

This chain uses TRBV10-3 with TRBJ1-4; no firm D call. The CDR3 is made up of 15 amino acids. The ends were cut back, 0 bases at V and 7 bases at J, with 12 bases in the middle. CDR1 is ENHRY, CDR2 SYGVKD, per germline. This CDR3 is CAISESMVSGEKLFF. CDR3 in DNA: TGTGCCATCAGTGAGTCTATGGTCTCGGGTGAAAAACTGTTTTTT.

J is TRBJ2-2 and V is TRBV2, with 8 bases identical to TRBD1. Germline V lookup: CDR1 SNHLY, CDR2 FYNNEI. CDR3 length: 14 residues. V shed 4 bases, J shed 7 bases, and the junction held 5 bases outside the gene matches. CDR3 residues: CASSGTGSHGELFF. The CDR3 DNA reads as TGTGCCAGCAGTGGGACAGGGAGTCACGGGGAGCTGTTTTTT.

J is TRBJ1-5 and V is TRBV2; perhaps TRBD1 as D (5 bases). The CDR3 has 14 amino acids. CDR1 SNHLY and CDR2 FYNNEI come from the germline V gene. The ends were cut back, 5 bases at V and 0 bases at J, with 8 bases in the middle. DNA for the CDR3: TGTGCCAGCAGTATCGGGGGTAGCAATCAGCCCCAGCATTTT. Its protein product is CASSIGGSNQPQHF.

The chain employs TRBV19 and TRBJ1-1, with D perhaps matching TRBD1 (5 bases). Germline CDR1 reads LNHDA; CDR2 reads SQIVND (reference sequence). The CDR3 has 16 amino acids. The ends were cut back, 1 base at V and 4 bases at J, with 16 bases in the middle. This chain's CDR3 is CASSIGQGRRSTEAFF. Here the CDR3 DNA reads TGTGCCAGTAGTATAGGGCAGGGTCGAAGAAGCACTGAAGCTTTCTTT.

This clone was observed a few times. The CDR3 region has the DNA TGTGCCAGCAGCCAACAACAGGGGGTTTCCTACGAGCAGTACTTC. This encodes CASSQQQGVSYEQYF. The chain links TRBV4-2 to TRBJ2-7; 8 bases agree with TRBD1. The germline V gene encodes CDR1 LGHNA and CDR2 YNFKEQ. V lost 2 bases and J lost 1; bases outside the gene matches: 4. The CDR3 is 15 amino acids.

The rearrangement uses TRBV2 and TRBJ2-7, with D tentatively TRBD2 (5 bases). Germline CDR1 reads SNHLY; CDR2 reads FYNNEI. The CDR3 sequence is 21 residues long. The V and J ends lost 4 bases and 1 base respectively, with 32 bases between them. CDR3 coding DNA: TGTGCCAGCAGTGCACAAGACCTTCAAGGTTGGCGGGCTTTGCGATCCTACGAGCAGTACGTC. Amino acids: CASSAQDLQGWRALRSYEQYV.

The CDR3 coding sequence is TGTGCCACCAGTGACACAGGGTACTATGGCTACACCTTC. Its protein product is CATSDTGYYGYTF. The gene calls are TRBV24-1 and TRBJ1-2; D might be TRBD1 (6 bases). CDR1 and CDR2 (germline): KGHDR, SFDVKD. The CDR3 sequence is 13 residues long. The ends were cut back, 4 bases at V and 3 bases at J, with 8 bases in the middle.

The table lists this clone with a count of one. This rearrangement joins TRBV30 to TRBJ1-2; tentatively, D is TRBD1 (5 bases). Germline V lookup: CDR1 GTSNPN, CDR2 SVGIG (reference sequence). V was clipped by 2 bases and J by 4 bases, with 11 bases between them. The CDR3 is made up of 13 amino acids. This CDR3 reads CAWSPGWSYGYTF. The CDR3 DNA reads as TGTGCCTGGAGTCCAGGGTGGAGCTATGGCTACACCTTC.

The rearrangement uses TRBV29-1 and TRBJ2-3; D may be TRBD1 (6 bases). Germline CDR1 and CDR2: SQVTM and ANQGSEA. V lost 3 bases and J 11 bases, leaving 12 bases between the germline ends. This CDR3 region has 11 residues. The DNA of the CDR3 is TGCAGCGTTGATCTGCAGGGGCAGCAGTATTTT. Translated: CSVDLQGQQYF.

The chain carries TRBV5-1 and TRBJ2-7; D is possibly TRBD2 (5 bases). The ends were cut back, 3 bases at V and 1 base at J, with 11 bases in the middle. The CDR3 is made up of 14 amino acids. CDR1 is SGHRS, CDR2 YFSETQ, per germline. Here the CDR3 reads CASSSDSQSYEQYF. CDR3 nucleotide sequence: TGCGCCAGCAGCTCGGACTCCCAGTCCTACGAGCAGTACTTC. Based on the CDR3 plus reference TRBV5-1 and TRBJ2-7, the full variable domain is KAGVTQTPRYLIKTRGQQVTLSCSPISGHRSVSWYQQTPGQGLQFLFEYFSETQRNKGNFPGRFSGRQFSNSRSEMNVSTLELGDSALYLCASSSDSQSYEQYFGPGTRLTVT.